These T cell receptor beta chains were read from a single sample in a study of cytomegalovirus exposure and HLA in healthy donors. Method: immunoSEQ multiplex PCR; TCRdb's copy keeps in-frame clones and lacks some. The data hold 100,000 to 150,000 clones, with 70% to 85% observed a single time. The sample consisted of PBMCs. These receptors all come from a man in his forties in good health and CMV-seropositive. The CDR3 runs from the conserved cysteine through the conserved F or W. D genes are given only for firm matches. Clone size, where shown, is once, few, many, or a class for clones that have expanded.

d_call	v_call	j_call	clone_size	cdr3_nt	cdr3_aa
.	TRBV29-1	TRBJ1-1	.	TGCAGCGTCGCGGTGGGGAGGAACACTGAAGCTTTCTTT	CSVAVGRNTEAFF
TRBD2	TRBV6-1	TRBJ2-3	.	TGTGCCAGCAGTGCCCTACCTTACTCCGGGACTAGCGGCATCACAGATACGCAGTATTTT	CASSALPYSGTSGITDTQYF
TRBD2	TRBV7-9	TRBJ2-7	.	TGTGCCAGCAGCCTGACTAGCGGGGGCTACGAGCAGTACTTC	CASSLTSGGYEQYF
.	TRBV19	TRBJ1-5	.	TGTGCCAGTAGTAGAGAGGTTCTCAGGGGAGATCAGCCCCAGCATTTT	CASSREVLRGDQPQHF
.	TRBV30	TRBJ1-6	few	TGTGCCTGGAGCCGGGGAGCGTGGGAGGAACCCCTCCACTTT	CAWSRGAWEEPLHF
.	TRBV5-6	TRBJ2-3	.	TGTGCCAGCAGCCCCGAACCGGGAACAGATACGCAGTATTTT	CASSPEPGTDTQYF
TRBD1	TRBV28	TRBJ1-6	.	TGTGCCAGCAGTTTAGACAGGGCCCCGAATTCACCCCTCCACTTT	CASSLDRAPNSPLHF
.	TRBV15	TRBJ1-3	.	TGTGCCACCAGCAGGAGGGGGAGTGGAAACACCATATATTTT	CATSRRGSGNTIYF
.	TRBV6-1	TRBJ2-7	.	TGTGCCAGCAGACACACAGGTGGACCCTACGAGCAGTACTTC	CASRHTGGPYEQYF
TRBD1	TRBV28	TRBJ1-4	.	TGTGCCAGCAGTCCCTCCGGACAGGGGGAACGGGAAAAACTGTTTTTT	CASSPSGQGEREKLFF
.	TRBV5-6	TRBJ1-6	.	TGTGCCAGCAGCCTATGGGCCAGCTCCTATAATTCACCCCTCCACTTT	CASSLWASSYNSPLHF
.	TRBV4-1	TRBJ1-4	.	TGCGCCAGCAGCCAAGATCCGGGCGGGTGGGAAAAACTGTTTTTT	CASSQDPGGWEKLFF
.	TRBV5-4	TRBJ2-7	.	TGTGCCAGCAGCCCCACGGCTAATGCGGGGACCCTATACGAGCAGTACTTC	CASSPTANAGTLYEQYF
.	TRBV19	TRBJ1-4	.	TGTGCCAGTAGTATTTTAACAGGATCAACTAATGAAAAACTGTTTTTT	CASSILTGSTNEKLFF
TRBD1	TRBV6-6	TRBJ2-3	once	TGTGCCAGCCATAGCCGGGGGACAGGGACAGATACGCAGTATTTT	CASHSRGTGTDTQYF
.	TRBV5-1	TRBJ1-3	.	TGCGCCAGCAGCTTAGACGGGAAAGCGGTGGACACCATATATTTT	CASSLDGKAVDTIYF
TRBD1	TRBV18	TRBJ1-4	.	TGTGCCAGCTCACCCAAGACAGGGGATGAAAAACTGTTTTTT	CASSPKTGDEKLFF
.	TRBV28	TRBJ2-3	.	TGTGCCAGCAGTCGAGCAGATACGCAGTATTTT	CASSRADTQYF
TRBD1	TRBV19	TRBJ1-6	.	TGTGCCAGTAGTGAAGGACAGGGGAATTCACCCCTCCACTTT	CASSEGQGNSPLHF
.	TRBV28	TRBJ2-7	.	TGTGCCAGCAGTCCAGACTACGAGCAGTACTTC	CASSPDYEQYF
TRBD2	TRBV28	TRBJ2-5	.	TGTGCCAGCAGTTTAGCGGGGGGTCAAGAGACCCAGTACTTC	CASSLAGGQETQYF
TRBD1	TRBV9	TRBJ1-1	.	TGTGCCAGCAGCGGGACAGGGGCGATGAACACTGAAGCTTTCTTT	CASSGTGAMNTEAFF
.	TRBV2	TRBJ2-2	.	TGTGCCAGCAGTGAACGACAGACCGGGGAGCTGTTTTTT	CASSERQTGELFF
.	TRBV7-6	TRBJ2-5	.	TGTGCCAGCAGCTTAGTAAACAGGGTGGAGACCCAGTACTTC	CASSLVNRVETQYF
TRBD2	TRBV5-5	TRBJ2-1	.	TGTGCCAGCAGCCCGACTAGCGGTTCCTACAATGAGCAGTTCTTC	CASSPTSGSYNEQFF
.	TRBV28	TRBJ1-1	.	TGTGCCAGCAGTCCGCCGACAGTGAACACTGAAGCTTTCTTT	CASSPPTVNTEAFF
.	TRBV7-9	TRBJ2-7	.	TGTTCCTTGCGCCCGACGGGAGAGCAGTACTTC	CSLRPTGEQYF
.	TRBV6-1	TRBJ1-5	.	TGTGCCAGCTCAGGGACACGAAACTTCAATCAGCCCCAGCATTTT	CASSGTRNFNQPQHF
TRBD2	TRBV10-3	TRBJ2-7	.	TGTGCCATCAGTAATAGCGGGAACACCTACGAGCAGTACTTC	CAISNSGNTYEQYF
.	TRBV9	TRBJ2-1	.	TGTGCCAGCAGCGGGCAGAGTTTCGGGGAGCAGTTCTTC	CASSGQSFGEQFF
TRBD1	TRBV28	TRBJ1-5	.	TGTGCCAGCAGTTTATTCCGGGACAGGGGTGAGCCCCAGCATTTT	CASSLFRDRGEPQHF
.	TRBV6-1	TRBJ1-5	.	TGTGCCAGCAGTGAATCCCAACAGGGCAGGCAGCCCCAGCATTTT	CASSESQQGRQPQHF
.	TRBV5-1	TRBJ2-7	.	TGCGCCAGCAGCTCGGGGTTAGGTGTCTCCTACGAGCAGTACTTC	CASSSGLGVSYEQYF
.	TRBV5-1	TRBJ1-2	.	TGCGCCAGCAGCTTGGACATACCTAACTATGGCTACACCTTC	CASSLDIPNYGYTF
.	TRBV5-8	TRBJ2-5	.	TGTGCCAGCAGCTTTGGCAGGGTGGGGCAAGAGACCCAGTACTTC	CASSFGRVGQETQYF
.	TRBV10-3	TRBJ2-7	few	TGTGCCATCTTAGCGCCGCCCTCCTACGAGCAGTACTTC	CAILAPPSYEQYF
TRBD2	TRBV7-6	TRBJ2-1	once	TGTGCCAGCAGCTTAGGGTCCCTGGGACTAGCGGGACGCAATATCTACAATGAGCAGTTCTTC	CASSLGSLGLAGRNIYNEQFF
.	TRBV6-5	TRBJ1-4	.	TGTGCCAGCAGCCAAGAAAGCGAAAAACTGTTTTTT	CASSQESEKLFF
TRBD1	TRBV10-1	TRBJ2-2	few	TGCGCCAGCAGTCCCCTTGAGGGCAGGGGGCACACCGGGGAGCTGTTTTTT	CASSPLEGRGHTGELFF
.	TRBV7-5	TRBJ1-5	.	TGTGCCAGAAGCTTATCCGAACGAGCGGTTCATCAGCCCCAGCATTTT	CARSLSERAVHQPQHF
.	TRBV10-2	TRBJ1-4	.	TGCGCCAGCAGGCAGGGTAATGAAAAACTGTTTTTT	CASRQGNEKLFF
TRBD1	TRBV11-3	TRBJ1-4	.	TGTGCCAGCAACCTACCGGGGGGACAGGGGGCGAATAATGAAAAACTGTTTTTT	CASNLPGGQGANNEKLFF
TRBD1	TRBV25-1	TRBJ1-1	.	TGTGCCAGCGTAGACAGGGGGGAAACTGAAGCTTTCTTT	CASVDRGETEAFF
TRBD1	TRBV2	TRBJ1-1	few	TGTGCCAGCAGACCTAAGGACAGGGGGAAAGCTTTCTTT	CASRPKDRGKAFF
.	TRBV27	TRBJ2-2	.	TGTGCCAGCAGTTTACCCTTTGGAGGGGGCCTTAACACCGGGGAGCTGTTTTTT	CASSLPFGGGLNTGELFF
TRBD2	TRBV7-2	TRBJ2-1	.	TGTGCCAGCAGCGTAGAACTAGCGGGAGGATACAATGAGCAGTTCTTC	CASSVELAGGYNEQFF
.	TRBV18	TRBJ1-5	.	TGTGCCAGCTCACGTGGCAGGGCCAATCAGCCCCAGCATTTT	CASSRGRANQPQHF
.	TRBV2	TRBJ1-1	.	TGTGCCAGCAGCGGACTGCCGGGGGGAGCTTTCTTT	CASSGLPGGAFF
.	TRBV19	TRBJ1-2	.	TGTGCCAGTAGTTTGACTGGGTCAACTGGTGGGGGCTACACCTTC	CASSLTGSTGGGYTF
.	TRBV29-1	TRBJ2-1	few	TGCAGCGGATGGGGTGTCGGGATCGATGAGCAGTTCTTC	CSGWGVGIDEQFF
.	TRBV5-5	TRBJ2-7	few	TGTGCCAGCAGCTTGTATGGAGGCTACGAGCAGTACTTC	CASSLYGGYEQYF
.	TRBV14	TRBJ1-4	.	TGTGCCAGCACCCCCCGACTCGGTGAAAAACTGTTTTTT	CASTPRLGEKLFF
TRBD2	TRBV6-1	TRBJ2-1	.	TGTGCCAGCAGTGGGACTAGCGGGAGCCGCTCCTACAATGAGCAGTTCTTC	CASSGTSGSRSYNEQFF
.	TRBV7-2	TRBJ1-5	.	TGTGCCAGCAGCCTCACAGGGTCCGGCAATCAGCCCCAGCATTTT	CASSLTGSGNQPQHF
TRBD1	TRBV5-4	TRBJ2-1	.	TGTGCCAGCAGCCCTACCGGGACAGGGTGGGGTTGGAATGAGCAGTTCTTC	CASSPTGTGWGWNEQFF
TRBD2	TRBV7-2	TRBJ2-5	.	TGTGCCAGCAGCTTGGCGACTAGCGGAGAGACCCAGTACTTC	CASSLATSGETQYF